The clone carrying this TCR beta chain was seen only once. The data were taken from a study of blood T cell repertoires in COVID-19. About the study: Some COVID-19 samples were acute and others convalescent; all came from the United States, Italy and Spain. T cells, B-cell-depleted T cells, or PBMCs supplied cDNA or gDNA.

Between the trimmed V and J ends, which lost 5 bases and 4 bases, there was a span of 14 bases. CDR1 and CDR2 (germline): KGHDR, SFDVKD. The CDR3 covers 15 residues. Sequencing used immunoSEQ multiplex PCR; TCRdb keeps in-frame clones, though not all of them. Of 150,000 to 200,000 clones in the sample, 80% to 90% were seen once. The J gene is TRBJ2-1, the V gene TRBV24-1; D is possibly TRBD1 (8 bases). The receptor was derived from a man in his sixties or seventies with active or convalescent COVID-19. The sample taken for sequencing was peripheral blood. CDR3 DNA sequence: TGTGCCACCAGTGTGGGGGGGACAGGATACAATGAGCAGTTCTTC. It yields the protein CATSVGGTGYNEQFF.